One and the same sample provided the 10 T cell receptor beta chains below, sequenced in a study of CD8 T cells in ankylosing spondylitis. Their target antigens are unknown. Via MiXCR, TCRdb re-called the 5' RACE reads, giving one row per CDR3 protein. Among about 130,000 distinct CDR3 sequences, 15% to 20% were seen once, and the ten largest hold approximately 33%. Study-wide results and caveats: Blood from ankylosing spondylitis patients appeared to carry a characteristic roughly 8-variant TCR beta motif.

The specimen was blood, either unsorted or a sorted T cell fraction (not recorded which). The receptors here all came from a male donor with ankylosing spondylitis.

This clonotype was observed a few times. V usage is TRBV4-1 and J usage is TRBJ2-7; TRBD1 is a possible D gene (5 bases). In germline, CDR1 is MGHRA, CDR2 YSYEKL. Trimming took 0 bases from V and 0 from J, leaving 9 bases between them. This CDR3 has 15 residues. For the CDR3, the DNA is TGCGCCAGCAGCCAAGAGTCGACAGACTCCTACGAGCAGTACTTC. Amino acid sequence: CASSQESTDSYEQYF.

This clonotype was seen many times. The J gene is TRBJ1-1, the V gene TRBV7-9, with D possibly TRBD1 on 5 matching bases. CDR3 size: 16 residues. Germline CDR1 is SEHNR and CDR2 is FQNEAQ (reference sequence). The germline V and J ends were trimmed by 5 bases and 0 bases, with 16 bases remaining between them. The CDR3 DNA reads as TGTGCCAGCAGCCCTCTTTTGGGGGGATTGAACACTGAAGCTTTCTTT. Residues: CASSPLLGGLNTEAFF.

This clonotype has ten or more counts. V and J are TRBV20-1 and TRBJ2-7; 7 nucleotides agree with TRBD1. The germline CDR1 and CDR2 sequences are DFQATT and SNEGSKA (reference sequence). Germline trimming cut 3 bases from V and 4 bases from J; bases unmatched to any gene: 3. This CDR3 comprises 12 residues. This CDR3 is CSASGTEYEQYF. The CDR3 nucleotides read TGCAGTGCTAGCGGGACAGAGTACGAGCAGTACTTC.

This clonotype appeared many times. The chain employs TRBV29-1 and TRBJ1-2; 7 bases agree with TRBD1. Germline V lookup: CDR1 SQVTM, CDR2 ANQGSEA. Losses at the gene ends were 4 bases for V and 6 bases for J; bases not matched to a gene: 8. The CDR3 totals 13 residues. CDR3: CSVATGEEDGYTF. DNA for the CDR3: TGCAGCGTTGCCACAGGGGAGGAAGATGGCTACACCTTC. Full variable domain (missing parts from reference TRBV29-1 and TRBJ1-2): SAVISQKPSRDICQRGTSLTIQCQVDSQVTMMFWYRQQPGQSLTLIATANQGSEATYESGFVIDKFPISRPNLTFSTLTVSNMSPEDSSIYLCSVATGEEDGYTFGSGTRLTVV.

This chain uses TRBV20-1 with TRBJ1-1; no definite D call. The V end was cut by 3 bases, the J end by 11 bases, with 4 bases between. Germline V CDR1 and CDR2: DFQATT, SNEGSKA (reference sequence). This CDR3 is 8 amino acids long. DNA for the CDR3: TGCAGTGCTAGCGACGCTTTCTTT. It specifies CSASDAFF.

This clonotype was seen more than once but under ten times. V is TRBV29-1 and J is TRBJ2-2; 11 bases align to TRBD2. The germline V gene has CDR1 SQVTM and CDR2 ANQGSEA. The V and J ends lost 6 bases and 6 bases, in that order; junction bases with no gene match: 9. This CDR3 spans 15 amino acids. This CDR3 reads CSVRTSGLGPGELFF. In nucleotides, the CDR3 is TGCAGCGTCCGGACTAGCGGGTTAGGACCCGGGGAGCTGTTTTTT.

This clonotype came up a few times. The chain is built from TRBV3-1 and TRBJ1-2; the D gene is possibly TRBD1 (5 bases). Trimming left V 6 bases short and J 4 bases short, with 9 bases between. The CDR3 loop spans 12 amino acids. Germline loops: CDR1 LGHDT, CDR2 YNNKEL (reference sequence). The CDR3 loop is CASRGRGYGYTF. Written as DNA, the CDR3 is TGTGCCAGCAGGGGAAGGGGCTATGGCTACACCTTC.

CDR3 sequence reads: CASSFFGTQNEKLFF. DNA for the CDR3: TGTGCCAGCAGTTTCTTCGGGACACAAAATGAAAAACTGTTTTTT. The rearrangement uses TRBV28 and TRBJ1-4, with D possibly matching TRBD1 (6 bases). CDR3 size: 15 residues. Looked up from germline, CDR1 is MDHEN and CDR2 is SYDVKM. Trimming shortened V by 3 bases and J by 5 bases, and 13 bases separated the two germline ends.

Many counts were recorded for this clonotype. The chain has TRBV7-9 and TRBJ1-1, with D unresolved. Germline V gene sequence: CDR1 SEHNR, CDR2 FQNEAQ (reference sequence). V gave up 1 base and J gave up 7 bases, with 4 bases separating them. The CDR3 consists of 11 residues. CDR3 in amino acids: CASSLGIEAFF. For the CDR3, the DNA is TGTGCCAGCAGCTTAGGGATTGAAGCTTTCTTT. Full variable domain (remainder filled in from reference TRBV7-9 and TRBJ1-1): DTGVSQNPRHKITKRGQNVTFRCDPISEHNRLYWYRQTLGQGPEFLTYFQNEAQLEKSRLLSDRFSAERPKGSFSTLEIQRTEQGDSAMYLCASSLGIEAFFGQGTRLTVV.

The gene calls are TRBV4-3 and TRBJ2-2; D uncertain. This CDR3 comprises 12 residues. Trimming removed 4 bases from V and 8 bases from J, with 8 bases in between. Germline V CDR1 and CDR2: LGHNA, YSLEER. The DNA for the CDR3 is TGCGCCAGCAGCCGTTCGTCTGGGGAGCTGTTTTTT. Amino acid sequence: CASSRSSGELFF.